This paragraph covers one TCR beta chain sequence. The data originate from a study of OX40 agonist ivuxolimab in advanced cancers. The CDR3 loop spans 16 amino acids. Trimming cost V 2 bases and J 7 bases, with 20 bases left between them. Germline CDR1 and CDR2: MGHRA and YSYEKL. A history of autoimmune disease or systemic immunosuppression excluded patients. Collection of blood occurred at baseline, at cycle 4 day 1, and at cycle 7 day 1. The method was immunoSEQ multiplex PCR; TCRdb's version includes in-frame clones alone and lacks a portion of them. The table lists 60,000 to 85,000 clones, 94% of them singletons.

This chain connects TRBV4-1 to TRBJ1-1, with D possibly TRBD1 on 5 matching bases. The sample in question was CD4+ or CD8+ T cells sorted from blood, obtained in a trial of the OX40 agonist ivuxolimab. This TCR was recovered from an adult with an advanced solid tumor such as melanoma, head and neck, liver or kidney cancer. CDR3 amino acids: CASSQPFTGSGGEAFF. CDR3 in DNA: TGCGCCAGCAGCCAACCTTTCACCGGCTCGGGGGGTGAAGCTTTCTTT.